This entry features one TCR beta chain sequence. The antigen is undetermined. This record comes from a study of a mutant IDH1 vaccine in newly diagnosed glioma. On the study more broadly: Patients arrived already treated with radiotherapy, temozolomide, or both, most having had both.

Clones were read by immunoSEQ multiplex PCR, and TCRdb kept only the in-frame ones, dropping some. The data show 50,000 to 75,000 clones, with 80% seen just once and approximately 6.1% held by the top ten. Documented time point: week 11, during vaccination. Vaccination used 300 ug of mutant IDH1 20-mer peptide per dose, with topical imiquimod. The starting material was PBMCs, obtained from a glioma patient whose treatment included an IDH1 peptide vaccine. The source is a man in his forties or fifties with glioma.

CDR3 nucleotides: TGTGCCAGCTCACCTTCGGAGCGGAGTTCGGAGACCCAGTACTTC. This translates into CASSPSERSSETQYF. The chain couples TRBV18 to TRBJ2-5, with D tentatively TRBD2 (5 bases). The germline V gene has CDR1 KGHSH and CDR2 LQKENI. The CDR3 loop spans 15 amino acids. The ends were cut back, 3 bases at V and 5 bases at J, with 16 bases in the middle.